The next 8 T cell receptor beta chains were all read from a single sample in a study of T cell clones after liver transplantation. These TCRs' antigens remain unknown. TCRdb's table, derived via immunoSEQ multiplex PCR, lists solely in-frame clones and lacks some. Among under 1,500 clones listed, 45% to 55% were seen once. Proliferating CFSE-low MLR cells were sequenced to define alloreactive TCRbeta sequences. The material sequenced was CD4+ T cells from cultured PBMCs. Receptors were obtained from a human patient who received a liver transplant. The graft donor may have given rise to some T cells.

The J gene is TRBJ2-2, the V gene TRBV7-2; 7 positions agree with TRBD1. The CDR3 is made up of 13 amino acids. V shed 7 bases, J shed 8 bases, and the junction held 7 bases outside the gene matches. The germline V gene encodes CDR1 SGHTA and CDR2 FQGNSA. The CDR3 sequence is CASNTGAWGELFF. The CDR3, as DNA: TGTGCCAGCAATACAGGGGCCTGGGGGGAGCTGTTTTTT.

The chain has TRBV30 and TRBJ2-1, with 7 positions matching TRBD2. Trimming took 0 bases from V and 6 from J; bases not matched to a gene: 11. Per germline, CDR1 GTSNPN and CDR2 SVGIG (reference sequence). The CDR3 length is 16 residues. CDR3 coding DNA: TGTGCCTGGAGTGTACTAGGAGCGGGAAGGGTCAATGAGCAGTTCTTC. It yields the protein CAWSVLGAGRVNEQFF.

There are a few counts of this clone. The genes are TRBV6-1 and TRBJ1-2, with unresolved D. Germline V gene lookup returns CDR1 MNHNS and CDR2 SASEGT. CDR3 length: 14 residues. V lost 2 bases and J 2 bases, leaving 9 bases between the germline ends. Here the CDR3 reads CASSEPGENYGYTF. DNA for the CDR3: TGTGCCAGCAGTGAACCCGGTGAAAACTATGGCTACACCTTC.

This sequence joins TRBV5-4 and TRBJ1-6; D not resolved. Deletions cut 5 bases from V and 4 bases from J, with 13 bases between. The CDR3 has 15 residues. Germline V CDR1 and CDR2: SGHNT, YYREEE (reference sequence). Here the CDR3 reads CASSPEVRYNSPLHF. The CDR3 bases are TGTGCCAGCAGTCCTGAAGTGAGATATAATTCACCCCTCCACTTT.

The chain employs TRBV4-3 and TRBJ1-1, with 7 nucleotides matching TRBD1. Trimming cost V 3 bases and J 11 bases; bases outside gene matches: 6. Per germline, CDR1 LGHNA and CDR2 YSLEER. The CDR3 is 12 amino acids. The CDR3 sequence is CASSHTGVGAFF. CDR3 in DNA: TGCGCCAGCAGCCACACAGGGGTTGGGGCTTTCTTT.

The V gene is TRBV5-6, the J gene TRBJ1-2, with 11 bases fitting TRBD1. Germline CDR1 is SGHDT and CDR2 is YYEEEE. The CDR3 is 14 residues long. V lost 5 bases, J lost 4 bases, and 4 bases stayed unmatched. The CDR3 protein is CASSPGQGGYGYTF. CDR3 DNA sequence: TGTGCCAGCAGTCCGGGACAGGGGGGCTATGGCTACACCTTC.

The chain's CDR3 is CASSSYIRKQASSTDTQYF. The CDR3 DNA reads TGTGCCAGCAGCTCGTATATTCGAAAACAGGCCTCTAGCACAGATACGCAGTATTTT. The chain joins TRBV13 to TRBJ2-3; D is perhaps TRBD1 (5 bases). The CDR3 is 19 residues long. Trimming cost V 4 bases and J 0 bases, with 23 bases left between them. CDR1 is PRHDT and CDR2 is FYEKMQ in the germline V gene (reference sequence). Based on the CDR3 plus reference TRBV13 and TRBJ2-3, the full variable domain is AAGVIQSPRHLIKEKRETATLKCYPIPRHDTVYWYQQGPGQDPQFLISFYEKMQSDKGSIPDRFSAQQFSDYHSELNMSSLELGDSALYFCASSSYIRKQASSTDTQYFGPGTRLTVL.

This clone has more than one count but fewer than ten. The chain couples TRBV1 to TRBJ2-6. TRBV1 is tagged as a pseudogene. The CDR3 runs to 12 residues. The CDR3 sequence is CTSRSRANVLTF. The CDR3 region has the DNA TGCACCAGCAGAAGTCGGGCCAACGTCCTGACTTTC.